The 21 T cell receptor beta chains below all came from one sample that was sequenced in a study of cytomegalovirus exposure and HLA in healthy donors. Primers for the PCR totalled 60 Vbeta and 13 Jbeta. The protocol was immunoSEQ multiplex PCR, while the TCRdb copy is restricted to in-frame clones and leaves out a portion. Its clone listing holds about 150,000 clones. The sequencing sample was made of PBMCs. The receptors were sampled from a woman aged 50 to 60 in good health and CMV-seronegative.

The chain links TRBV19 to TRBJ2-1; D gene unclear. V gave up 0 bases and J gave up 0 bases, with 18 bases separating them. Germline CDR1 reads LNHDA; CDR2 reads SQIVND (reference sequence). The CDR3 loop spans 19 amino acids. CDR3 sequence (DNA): TGTGCCAGTAGTATAGATCCCCCCTCTAGTGCCCCCTCCTACAATGAGCAGTTCTTC. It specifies CASSIDPPSSAPSYNEQFF.

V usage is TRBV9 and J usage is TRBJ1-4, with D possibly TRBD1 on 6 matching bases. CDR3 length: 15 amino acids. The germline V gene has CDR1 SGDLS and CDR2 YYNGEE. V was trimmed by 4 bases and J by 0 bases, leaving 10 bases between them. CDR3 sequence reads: CASSRDIATNEKLFF. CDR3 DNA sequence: TGTGCCAGCAGCAGGGACATTGCAACTAATGAAAAACTGTTTTTT.

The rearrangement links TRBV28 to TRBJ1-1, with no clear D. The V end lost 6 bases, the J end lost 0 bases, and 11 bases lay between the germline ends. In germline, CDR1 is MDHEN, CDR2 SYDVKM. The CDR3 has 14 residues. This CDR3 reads CASSLITLNTEAFF. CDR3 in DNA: TGTGCCAGCAGCCTCATCACATTGAACACTGAAGCTTTCTTT.

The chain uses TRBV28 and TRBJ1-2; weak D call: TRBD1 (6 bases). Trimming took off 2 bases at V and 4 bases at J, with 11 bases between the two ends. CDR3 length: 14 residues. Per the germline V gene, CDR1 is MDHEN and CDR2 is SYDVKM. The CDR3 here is CASSLNGGLYGYTF. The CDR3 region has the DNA TGTGCCAGCAGTTTAAATGGGGGCCTCTATGGCTACACCTTC.

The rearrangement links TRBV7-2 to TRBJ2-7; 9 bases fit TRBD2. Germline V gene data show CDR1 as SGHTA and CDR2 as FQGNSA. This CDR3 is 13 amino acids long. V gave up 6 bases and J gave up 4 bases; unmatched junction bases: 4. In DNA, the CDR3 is TGTGCCAGCAGAGGCGGGGGGGAATACGAGCAGTACTTC. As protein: CASRGGGEYEQYF.

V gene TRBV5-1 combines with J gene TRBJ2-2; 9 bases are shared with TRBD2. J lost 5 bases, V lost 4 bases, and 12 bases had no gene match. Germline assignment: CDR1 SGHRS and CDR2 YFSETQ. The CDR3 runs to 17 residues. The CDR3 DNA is TGCGCCAGCAGCGCCAGTAGCGGGAGTATGGGTACCGGGGAGCTGTTTTTT. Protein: CASSASSGSMGTGELFF.

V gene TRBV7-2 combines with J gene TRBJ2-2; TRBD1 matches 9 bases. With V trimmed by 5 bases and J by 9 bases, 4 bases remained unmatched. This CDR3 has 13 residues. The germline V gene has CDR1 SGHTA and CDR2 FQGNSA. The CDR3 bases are TGTGCCAGCAGCCTGGACAGGGGTCGGGAGCTGTTTTTT. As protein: CASSLDRGRELFF. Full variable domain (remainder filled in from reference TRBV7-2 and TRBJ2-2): GAGVSQSPSNKVTEKGKDVELRCDPISGHTALYWYRQSLGQGLEFLIYFQGNSAPDKSGLPSDRFSAERTGGSVSTLTIQRTQQEDSAVYLCASSLDRGRELFFGEGSRLTVL.

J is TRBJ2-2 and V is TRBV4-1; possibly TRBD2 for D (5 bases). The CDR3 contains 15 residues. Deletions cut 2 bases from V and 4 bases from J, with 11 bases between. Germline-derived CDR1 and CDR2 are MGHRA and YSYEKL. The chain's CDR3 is CASSQRSGITGELFF. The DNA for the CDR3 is TGCGCCAGCAGCCAAAGGTCGGGGATCACCGGGGAGCTGTTTTTT.

The CDR3 DNA sequence: TGTGCCAGCAGTCGGACAGGGGGCCTTTCACCCCTCCACTTT. It specifies CASSRTGGLSPLHF. V is TRBV28 and J is TRBJ1-6; 11 bases line up with TRBD1. V lost 5 bases, J lost 9 bases, and 3 bases stayed unmatched. CDR3 length: 14 amino acids. In germline, CDR1 is MDHEN, CDR2 SYDVKM.

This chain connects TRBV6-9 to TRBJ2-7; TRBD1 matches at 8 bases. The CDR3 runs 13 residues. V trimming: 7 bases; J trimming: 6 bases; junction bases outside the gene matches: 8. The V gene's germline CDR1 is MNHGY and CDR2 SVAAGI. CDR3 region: CASIDRQGAEQYF. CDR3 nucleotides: TGTGCCAGCATCGACCGTCAGGGGGCCGAGCAGTACTTC.

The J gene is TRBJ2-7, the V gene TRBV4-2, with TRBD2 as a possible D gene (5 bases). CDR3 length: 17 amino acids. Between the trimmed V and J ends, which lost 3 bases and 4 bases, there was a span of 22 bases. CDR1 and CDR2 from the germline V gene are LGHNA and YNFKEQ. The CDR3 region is CASSHPQRGSDYYEQYF. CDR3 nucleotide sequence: TGTGCCAGCAGCCACCCGCAGCGAGGTAGCGACTATTACGAGCAGTACTTC.

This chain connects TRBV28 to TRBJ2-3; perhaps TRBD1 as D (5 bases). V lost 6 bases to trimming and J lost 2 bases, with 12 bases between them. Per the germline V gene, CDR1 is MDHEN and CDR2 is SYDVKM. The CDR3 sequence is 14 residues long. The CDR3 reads CASSPSGSTDTQYF. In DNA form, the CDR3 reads TGTGCCAGCAGCCCCTCAGGGTCCACAGATACGCAGTATTTT.

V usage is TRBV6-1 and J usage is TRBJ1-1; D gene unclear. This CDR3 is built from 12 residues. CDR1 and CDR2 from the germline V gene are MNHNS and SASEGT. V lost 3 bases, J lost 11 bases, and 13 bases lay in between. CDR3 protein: CASSESRDGAFF. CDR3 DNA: TGTGCCAGCAGTGAGTCGAGGGATGGGGCTTTCTTT.

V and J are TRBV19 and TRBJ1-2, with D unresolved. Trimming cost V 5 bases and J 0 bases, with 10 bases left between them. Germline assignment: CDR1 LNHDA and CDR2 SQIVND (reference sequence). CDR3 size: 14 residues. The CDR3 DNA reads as TGTGCCAGTAGTGCTCAACGGGCTAACTATGGCTACACCTTC. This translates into CASSAQRANYGYTF.

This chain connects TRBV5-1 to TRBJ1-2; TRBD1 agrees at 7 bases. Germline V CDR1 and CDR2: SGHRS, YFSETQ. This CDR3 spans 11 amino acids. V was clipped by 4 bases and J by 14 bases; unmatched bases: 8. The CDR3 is CASSIRGSLTF. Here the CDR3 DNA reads TGCGCCAGCAGCATCAGGGGGTCTTTGACCTTC.

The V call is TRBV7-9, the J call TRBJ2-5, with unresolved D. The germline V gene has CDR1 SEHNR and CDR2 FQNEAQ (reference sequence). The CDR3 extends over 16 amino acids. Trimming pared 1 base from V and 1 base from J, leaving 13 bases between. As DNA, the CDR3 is TGTGCCAGCAGCTTAGGGGTCCTAGGTCTCCAAGAGACCCAGTACTTC. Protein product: CASSLGVLGLQETQYF.

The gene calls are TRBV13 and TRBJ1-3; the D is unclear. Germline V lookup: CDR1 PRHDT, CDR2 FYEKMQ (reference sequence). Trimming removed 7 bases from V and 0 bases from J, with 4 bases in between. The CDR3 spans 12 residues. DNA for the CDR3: TGTGCCAGCACCCTCTCTGGAAACACCATATATTTT. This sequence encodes CASTLSGNTIYF.

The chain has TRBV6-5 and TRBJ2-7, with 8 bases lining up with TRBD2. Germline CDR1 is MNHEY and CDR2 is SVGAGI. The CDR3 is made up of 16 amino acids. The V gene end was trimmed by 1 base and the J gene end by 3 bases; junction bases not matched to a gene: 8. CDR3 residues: CASSYFLAGTVYEQYF. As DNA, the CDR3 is TGTGCCAGCAGTTACTTCTTAGCGGGGACCGTCTACGAGCAGTACTTC.

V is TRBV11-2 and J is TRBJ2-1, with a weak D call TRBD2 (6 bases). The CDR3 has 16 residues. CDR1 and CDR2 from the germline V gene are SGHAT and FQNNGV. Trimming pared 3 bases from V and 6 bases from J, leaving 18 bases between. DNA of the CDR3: TGTGCCAGCAGCTTGAGAGGGGACTCCCTGCCCAATGAGCAGTTCTTC. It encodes CASSLRGDSLPNEQFF.

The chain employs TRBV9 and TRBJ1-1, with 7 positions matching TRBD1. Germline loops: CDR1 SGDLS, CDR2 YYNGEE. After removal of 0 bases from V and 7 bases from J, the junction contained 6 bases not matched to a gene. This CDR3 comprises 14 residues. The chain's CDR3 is CASSVGRQGGEAFF. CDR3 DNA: TGTGCCAGCAGCGTAGGAAGGCAGGGGGGTGAAGCTTTCTTT. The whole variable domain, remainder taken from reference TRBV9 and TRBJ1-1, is DSGVTQTPKHLITATGQRVTLRCSPRSGDLSVYWYQQSLDQGLQFLIQYYNGEERAKGNILERFSAQQFPDLHSELNLSSLELGDSALYFCASSVGRQGGEAFFGQGTRLTVV.

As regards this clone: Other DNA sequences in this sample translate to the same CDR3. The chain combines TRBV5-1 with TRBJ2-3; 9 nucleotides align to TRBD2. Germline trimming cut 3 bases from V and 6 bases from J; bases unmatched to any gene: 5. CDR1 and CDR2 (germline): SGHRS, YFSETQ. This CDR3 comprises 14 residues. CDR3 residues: CASSSGTSRDTQYF. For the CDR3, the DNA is TGCGCCAGCAGCTCAGGGACTAGCAGGGATACGCAGTATTTT.